Listed here are 17 T cell receptor beta chains from one sample, sequenced in a study of CD8 T cells in Susac syndrome. Reverse transcription of 0.5 to 1 ug RNA was performed with random hexamers. TCRdb processed the immunoSEQ multiplex PCR reads anew with MiXCR; each CDR3 protein has one entry. Of some 260,000 distinct CDR3 sequences detected, roughly 84% appear once; the ten largest clones hold over 0.09%. Sequencing used CD8+ T cells from PBMCs. The origin of the receptors is a human donor with multiple sclerosis.

The chain links TRBV27 to TRBJ1-5; perhaps TRBD1 as D (5 bases). V dropped 8 bases and J dropped 5 bases, with 19 bases sitting between them. Germline assignment: CDR1 MNHEY and CDR2 SMNVEV (reference sequence). CDR3 length: 15 amino acids. In DNA form, the CDR3 reads TGTGCCAGCTCGAGTAGGTGGGGGGGGGATCAGCCCCAGCATTTT. Its translation is CASSSRWGGDQPQHF.

The DNA of the CDR3 is TGCGCCAGCAGCCAAGCAGGGACCAATCAGCCCCAGCATTTT. Its protein product is CASSQAGTNQPQHF. The V call is TRBV4-1, the J call TRBJ1-5; perhaps TRBD1 as D (5 bases). The CDR3 spans 14 residues. Trimming cost V 1 base and J 3 bases, with 7 bases left between them. Germline V CDR1 and CDR2: MGHRA, YSYEKL.

This clonotype was seen once. The chain is built from TRBV30 and TRBJ2-1; the match to TRBD2 covers 9 bases. After removal of 2 bases from V and 9 bases from J, the junction contained 5 bases not matched to a gene. The germline CDR1 and CDR2 sequences are GTSNPN and SVGIG (reference sequence). There are 13 residues in the CDR3. CDR3 nucleotides: TGTGCCTGGAGTCCGCGGGAGGGGAGTGAGCAGTTCTTC. It yields the protein CAWSPREGSEQFF.

As DNA, the CDR3 is TGTGCCAGCAGTCCCGGTTGGGGGGCCCCTCACAATGAGCAGTTCTTC. Encoded protein: CASSPGWGAPHNEQFF. J is TRBJ2-1 and V is TRBV2; D tentatively fits TRBD1 or TRBD2 (6 bases each). V was pared by 5 bases and J by 5 bases, with 19 bases between. Germline V gene sequence: CDR1 SNHLY, CDR2 FYNNEI. The CDR3 contains 16 residues.

This clonotype has just one count. CDR3 in amino acids: CASSFHRDRPTYEQYF. CDR3 DNA: TGTGCCAGCAGCTTCCACCGGGACAGGCCAACCTACGAGCAGTACTTC. The genes are TRBV9 and TRBJ2-7; the match to TRBD1 covers 8 bases. Germline lookup yields CDR1 SGDLS and CDR2 YYNGEE. The CDR3 length is 16 residues. Trimming cost V 4 bases and J 2 bases; bases outside gene matches: 11.

The chain joins TRBV7-9 to TRBJ2-1, with D uncertain. The germline gives CDR1 SEHNR, CDR2 FQNEAQ (reference sequence). The V end was cut by 5 bases, the J end by 0 bases, with 17 bases between. This CDR3 is 17 amino acids long. CDR3 protein: CASSGSTGLHSYNEQFF. The CDR3 DNA is TGTGCCAGCAGCGGATCCACCGGGTTACACTCCTACAATGAGCAGTTCTTC.

The V call is TRBV28, the J call TRBJ2-3, with 11 positions matching TRBD2. The germline gives CDR1 MDHEN, CDR2 SYDVKM. The CDR3 runs to 18 residues. J lost 2 bases, V lost 5 bases, and 12 bases had no gene match. This chain's CDR3 is CASSPLGRLAGPTDTQYF. In DNA, the CDR3 is TGTGCCAGCAGTCCTCTCGGCCGACTAGCGGGGCCCACAGATACGCAGTATTTT.

J is TRBJ1-1 and V is TRBV6-6; D might be TRBD1 (5 bases). V was shortened by 2 bases and J by 3 bases, with 10 bases between the two germline ends. The germline gives CDR1 MNHNY, CDR2 SVGAGI (reference sequence). The CDR3 runs to 14 residues. The CDR3 DNA follows: TGTGCCAGCAGTTACGGGGGGAGGGACACTGAAGCTTTCTTT. Protein sequence: CASSYGGRDTEAFF.

The CDR3 nucleotides read TGCGCCAGCAGCCAAGTGCTAGGGGACGAGCAGTACTTC. It translates to CASSQVLGDEQYF. The chain employs TRBV4-1 and TRBJ2-7; TRBD1 is a possible D gene (5 bases). Trimming took 1 base from V and 5 from J, leaving 9 bases between them. Germline values: CDR1 MGHRA, CDR2 YSYEKL. The CDR3 totals 13 residues.

This clonotype was seen just once. V usage is TRBV29-1 and J usage is TRBJ2-7; 7 nucleotides match TRBD1. V was pared by 2 bases and J by 3 bases, with 4 bases of the junction left unmatched. Germline CDR1 SQVTM, CDR2 ANQGSEA. The CDR3 is made up of 13 amino acids. CDR3 loop: CSVERTGGYEQYF. CDR3 sequence (DNA): TGCAGCGTTGAAAGGACAGGCGGCTACGAGCAGTACTTC.

The chain has TRBV11-2 and TRBJ1-3, with D perhaps TRBD1 (5 bases). V was cut by 3 bases and J by 0 bases, with 12 bases left in between. This CDR3 comprises 16 residues. The germline CDR1 and CDR2 sequences are SGHAT and FQNNGV. The DNA for the CDR3 is TGTGCCAGCAGCTTCCTACAGGTTACCTCTGGAAACACCATATATTTT. Translated: CASSFLQVTSGNTIYF.

The chain couples TRBV7-9 to TRBJ1-4; no reliable D call. The germline V gene has CDR1 SEHNR and CDR2 FQNEAQ (reference sequence). Trimming took off 6 bases at V and 4 bases at J, with 3 bases between the two ends. This CDR3 comprises 11 residues. For the CDR3, the DNA is TGTGCCAGCAGTTATAATGAAAAACTGTTTTTT. Translating gives CASSYNEKLFF.

The J gene is TRBJ2-1, the V gene TRBV28, with 7 positions matching TRBD1. V was pared by 3 bases and J by 2 bases, with 10 bases of the junction left unmatched. Per germline, CDR1 MDHEN and CDR2 SYDVKM. The CDR3 consists of 17 residues. The CDR3 DNA reads TGTGCCAGCAGTTTTTCTTACAGGGGAGTCACCTACAATGAGCAGTTCTTC. It is translated as CASSFSYRGVTYNEQFF. Combining the CDR3 with reference TRBV28 and TRBJ2-1 gives the whole variable domain DVKVTQSSRYLVKRTGEKVFLECVQDMDHENMFWYRQDPGLGLRLIYFSYDVKMKEKGDIPEGYSVSREKKERFSLILESASTNQTSMYLCASSFSYRGVTYNEQFFGPGTRLTVL.

This chain links TRBV28 with TRBJ2-5; 10 bases line up with TRBD1. This CDR3 spans 15 amino acids. V gave up 2 bases and J gave up 3 bases; unmatched junction bases: 3. Germline V gene data show CDR1 as MDHEN and CDR2 as SYDVKM. The CDR3 coding sequence is TGTGCCAGCAGTTTAAGGGACAGGGGAGAAGAGACCCAGTACTTC. Translating gives CASSLRDRGEETQYF.

The J gene is TRBJ1-2, the V gene TRBV7-9; D is undetermined. The germline V gene encodes CDR1 SEHNR and CDR2 FQNEAQ (reference sequence). The length of the CDR3 is 16 residues. The V end lost 4 bases, the J end lost 3 bases, and 18 bases lay between the germline ends. The CDR3 nucleotides are TGTGCCAGCAGCTCCTTGGAGAAACAGAGTCACTATGGCTACACCTTC. Protein: CASSSLEKQSHYGYTF. Based on the CDR3 plus reference TRBV7-9 and TRBJ1-2, the full variable domain is DTGVSQNPRHKITKRGQNVTFRCDPISEHNRLYWYRQTLGQGPEFLTYFQNEAQLEKSRLLSDRFSAERPKGSFSTLEIQRTEQGDSAMYLCASSSLEKQSHYGYTFGSGTRLTVV.

This rearrangement joins TRBV5-1 to TRBJ1-1; 8 bases agree with TRBD1. With V trimmed by 4 bases and J by 11 bases, 7 bases remained unmatched. The CDR3 loop spans 12 amino acids. The V gene's germline CDR1 is SGHRS and CDR2 YFSETQ. CDR3 residues: CASSTTGVIAFF. Here the CDR3 DNA reads TGCGCCAGCAGCACGACAGGGGTCATCGCTTTCTTT.

V and J are TRBV9 and TRBJ2-5; D could derive from TRBD1 or TRBD2 (6 bases each). Trimming removed 0 bases from V and 5 bases from J, with 14 bases in between. There are 15 residues in the CDR3. From germline, CDR1 is SGDLS and CDR2 YYNGEE. CDR3 sequence: CASSVAGGNWETQYF. CDR3 sequence (DNA): TGTGCCAGCAGCGTAGCCGGGGGCAATTGGGAGACCCAGTACTTC.